This TCR beta chain comes out of a study of T-cell reconstitution after alpha-beta-depleted transplantation in children. Unique molecular identifiers were used in preparing the TCRbeta library. TCRdb used MiXCR to reprocess the PCR reads, holding one entry per CDR3 protein. The sample holds approximately 420,000 distinct CDR3 sequences, roughly a tenth seen once. The V gene's germline CDR1 is DFQATT and CDR2 SNEGSKA (reference sequence). This CDR3 comprises 15 residues. V shed 0 bases, J shed 6 bases, and the junction held 7 bases outside the gene matches. The receptor was derived from a human donor who donated a stem cell graft to a child with acute myeloid leukemia. V and J are TRBV20-1 and TRBJ1-5; 8 positions match TRBD1. The source was PBMCs from the stem cell graft donor, collected from the stem cell graft. DNA for the CDR3: TGCAGTGCTAGAGACCCAGGGGGCGTAAGTCAGCCCCAGCATTTT. Residues: CSARDPGGVSQPQHF.